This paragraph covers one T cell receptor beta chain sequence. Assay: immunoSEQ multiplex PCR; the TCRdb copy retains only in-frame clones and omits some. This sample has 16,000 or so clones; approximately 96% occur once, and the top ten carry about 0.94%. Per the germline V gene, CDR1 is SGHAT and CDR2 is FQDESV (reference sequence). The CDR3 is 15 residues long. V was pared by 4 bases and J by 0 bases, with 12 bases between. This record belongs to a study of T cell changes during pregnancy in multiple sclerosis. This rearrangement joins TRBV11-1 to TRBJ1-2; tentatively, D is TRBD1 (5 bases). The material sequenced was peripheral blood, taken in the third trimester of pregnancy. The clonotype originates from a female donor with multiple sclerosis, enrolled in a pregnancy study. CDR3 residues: CASSSQQGSNYGYTF. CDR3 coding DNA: TGTGCCAGCAGCTCCCAGCAGGGATCTAACTATGGCTACACCTTC.